This T cell receptor beta chain comes out of a study of CD8+ T cells in alopecia areata. About the research overall: Tofacitinib was taken orally by treated patients, and the dose was 5 to 10 mg twice daily.

In the case of this clone: Antigen unknown.

Sequencing relied on a cDNA template that was reverse transcribed from extracted RNA. Repertoires were generated with immunoSEQ multiplex PCR, while TCRdb's copy carries only in-frame clones and drops some. The table lists around 16,000 clones, 45% to 65% of them singletons, with 9% to 15% in the top ten. This CDR3 has 14 residues. Germline lookup yields CDR1 SQVTM and CDR2 ANQGSEA. V gave up 3 bases and J gave up 5 bases; unmatched junction bases: 7. It was from alopecia areata patients that lesional scalp punch biopsies and peripheral blood were collected. Study findings and constraints: There were also resident alphabeta T cells of normal skin sequenced in scalp samples. Researchers reported that TCR sharing among patients proved less clear than in mice, possibly HLA-linked. Lesional scalp exceeded normal scalp in clonality, especially in alopecia totalis/universalis.

The sequence came from a human donor with alopecia areata. Source material: skin. The chain joins TRBV29-1 to TRBJ2-5, with TRBD1 matching 9 bases. CDR3: CSVEEQGAGETQYF. CDR3 in DNA: TGCAGCGTTGAGGAACAGGGGGCCGGGGAGACCCAGTACTTC.